This T cell receptor beta chain is from a study of blood T cell repertoires in COVID-19 (TCRdb year 2020). In terms of the full investigation: Samples from collaborators originated in the United States, Italy and Spain and spanned both the acute and convalescent phases of COVID-19. HLA class I and class II types, where available, came from metadata supplied by the sample provider rather than from assay-based typing. The samples were drawn from two sources: the first 160 participants of the ongoing ImmuneRACE study, and 1,254 subjects contributed by 6 global collaborators. The repertoires were made available in a free public database intended to serve as a resource for research on the immune response to SARS-CoV-2. A de-identified subject ID, COVID-19 status, age in years and sex were almost always included in the sample metadata. Subjects who had been exposed to COVID-19, were actively infected with it, or had recovered from it provided the deeply sampled blood TCRbeta repertoires that made up the dataset. The prospective study material was composed of cDNA or gDNA derived from T cells, B-cell-depleted T cells, or PBMCs.

The paper as a whole reports these results and caveats: The amount of clinical and demographic metadata varied by source and participant and was provided uncurated.

A note on this clone: Its recognized antigen is unknown. No per-base quality is available; no much larger clone lies one base away.

The germline V gene encodes CDR1 KGHSH and CDR2 LQKENI. From the cysteine through the phenylalanine, the CDR3 covers 14 amino acids. Only the CDR3 DNA stays, 42 bases, in frame from base 1. V drops 3 bases and J drops 3 bases, leaving 11 bases in between. Samples from volunteer blood donors who had recovered from COVID-19 were contributed by a second Seattle source. The collaborating institutions used their own protocols to collect whole blood in K2EDTA tubes. Collaborator samples were shipped for TCRbeta analysis as frozen whole blood, isolated PBMCs, or DNA extracted from either sample type. TCRbeta CDR3 regions were amplified from genomic DNA by means of the immunoSEQ Assay, a bias-controlled multiplex PCR. Concerning the study's data processing: The number of nucleated cells in each sample was estimated by amplification of reference gene primers within the assay. To quantify the absolute abundance of each unique TCRbeta CDR3 rearrangement, sequence reads were collapsed and filtered. Productive Simpson clonality was computed per sample as the square root of Simpson's diversity index over productive rearrangements. TCRdb carries this immuneACCESS record with in-frame sequences only. Its versions omit some clonotypes, under half of them owing to an unresolved V gene in the studies checked, with the rest unexplained. D and trimming come from the DNA, and the V and J calls and clone size come from that table. For this sample there are about 220,000 clones; 85% appear just once. Roughly 2.8% of the sample rests with the top ten.

Sequenced input: peripheral blood. The rearrangement joined TRBV18 to TRBJ2-5; the best D guess is TRBD1, with 6 bases matching. This receptor was taken from a man aged 50 to 59 who had recovered from COVID-19. CDR3 reads: CASSPGWDKETQYF. The nucleotides read TGTGCCAGCTCACCCGGGTGGGACAAAGAGACCCAGTACTTC.